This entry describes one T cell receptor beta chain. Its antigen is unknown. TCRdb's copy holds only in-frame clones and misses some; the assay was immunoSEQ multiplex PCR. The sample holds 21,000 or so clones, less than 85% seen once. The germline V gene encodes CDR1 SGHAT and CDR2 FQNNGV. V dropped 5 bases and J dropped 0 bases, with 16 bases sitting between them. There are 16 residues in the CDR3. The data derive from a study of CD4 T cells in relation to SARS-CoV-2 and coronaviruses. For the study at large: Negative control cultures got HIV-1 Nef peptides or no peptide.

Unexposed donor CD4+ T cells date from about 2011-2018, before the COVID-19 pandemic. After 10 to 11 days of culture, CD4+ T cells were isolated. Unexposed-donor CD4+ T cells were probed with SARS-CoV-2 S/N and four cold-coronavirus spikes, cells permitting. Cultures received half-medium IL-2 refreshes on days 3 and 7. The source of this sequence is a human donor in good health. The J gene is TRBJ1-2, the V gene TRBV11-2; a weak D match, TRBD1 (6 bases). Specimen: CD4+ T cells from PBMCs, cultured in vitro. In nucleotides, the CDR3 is TGTGCCAGCAGCCCCCTCCGACAGGAAACTAACTATGGCTACACCTTC. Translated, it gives CASSPLRQETNYGYTF.